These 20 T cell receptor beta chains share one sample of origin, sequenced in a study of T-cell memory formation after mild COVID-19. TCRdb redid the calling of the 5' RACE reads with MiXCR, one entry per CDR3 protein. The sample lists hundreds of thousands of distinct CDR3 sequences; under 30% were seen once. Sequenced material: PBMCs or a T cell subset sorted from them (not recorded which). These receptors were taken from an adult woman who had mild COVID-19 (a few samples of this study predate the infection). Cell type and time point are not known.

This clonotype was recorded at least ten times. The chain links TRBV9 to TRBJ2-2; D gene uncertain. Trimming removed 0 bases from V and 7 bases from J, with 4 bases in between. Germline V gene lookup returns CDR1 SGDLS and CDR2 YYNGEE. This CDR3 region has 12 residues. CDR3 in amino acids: CASSVGGGELFF. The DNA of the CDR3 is TGTGCCAGCAGCGTAGGAGGCGGGGAGCTGTTTTTT. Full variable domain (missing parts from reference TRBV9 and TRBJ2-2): DSGVTQTPKHLITATGQRVTLRCSPRSGDLSVYWYQQSLDQGLQFLIQYYNGEERAKGNILERFSAQQFPDLHSELNLSSLELGDSALYFCASSVGGGELFFGEGSRLTVL.

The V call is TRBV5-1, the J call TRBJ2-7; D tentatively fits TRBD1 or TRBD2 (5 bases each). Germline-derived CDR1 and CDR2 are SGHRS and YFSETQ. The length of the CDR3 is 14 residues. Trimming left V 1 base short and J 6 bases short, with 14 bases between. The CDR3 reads CASSLPSDGTEQYF. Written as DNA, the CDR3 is TGCGCCAGCAGCTTGCCCAGCGATGGGACCGAGCAGTACTTC.

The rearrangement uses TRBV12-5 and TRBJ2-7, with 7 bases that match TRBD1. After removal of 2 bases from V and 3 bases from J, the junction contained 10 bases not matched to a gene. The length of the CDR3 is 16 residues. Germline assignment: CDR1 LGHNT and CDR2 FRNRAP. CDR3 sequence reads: CASGLTPRGFVYEQYF. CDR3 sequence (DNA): TGTGCTAGTGGTTTGACTCCCAGGGGGTTCGTCTACGAGCAGTACTTC.

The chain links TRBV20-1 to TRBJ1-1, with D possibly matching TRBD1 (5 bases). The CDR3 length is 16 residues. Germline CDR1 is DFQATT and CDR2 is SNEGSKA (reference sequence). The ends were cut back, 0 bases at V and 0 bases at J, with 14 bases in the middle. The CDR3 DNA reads TGCAGTGCTAGAGATCGGGGGGGAATATTGAACACTGAAGCTTTCTTT. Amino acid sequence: CSARDRGGILNTEAFF.

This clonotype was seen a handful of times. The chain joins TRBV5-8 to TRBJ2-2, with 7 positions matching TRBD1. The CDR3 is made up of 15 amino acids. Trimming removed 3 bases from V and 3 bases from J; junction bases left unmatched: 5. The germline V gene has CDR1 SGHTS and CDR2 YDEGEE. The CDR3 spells CASSSLTGHTGELFF. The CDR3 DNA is TGTGCCAGCAGCTCTTTGACAGGGCACACCGGGGAGCTGTTTTTT.

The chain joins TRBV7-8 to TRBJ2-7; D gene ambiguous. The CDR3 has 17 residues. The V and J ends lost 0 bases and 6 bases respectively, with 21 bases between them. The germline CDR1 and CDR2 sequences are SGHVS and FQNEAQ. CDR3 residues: CASSLAVGLAYWTEQYF. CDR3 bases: TGTGCCAGCAGCTTAGCGGTAGGGCTTGCCTACTGGACCGAGCAGTACTTC.

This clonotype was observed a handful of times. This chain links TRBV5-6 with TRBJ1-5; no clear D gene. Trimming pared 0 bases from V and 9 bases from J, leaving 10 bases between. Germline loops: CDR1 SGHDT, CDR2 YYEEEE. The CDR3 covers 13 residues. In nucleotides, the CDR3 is TGTGCCAGCAGCTTGGAGGAGAGGTTGCCCCAGCATTTT. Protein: CASSLEERLPQHF.

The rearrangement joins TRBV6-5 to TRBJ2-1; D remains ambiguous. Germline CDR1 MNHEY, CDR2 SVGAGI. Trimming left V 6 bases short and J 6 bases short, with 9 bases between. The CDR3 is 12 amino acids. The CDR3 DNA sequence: TGTGCCAGCAGCCCGAACTTCAATGAGCAGTTCTTC. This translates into CASSPNFNEQFF.

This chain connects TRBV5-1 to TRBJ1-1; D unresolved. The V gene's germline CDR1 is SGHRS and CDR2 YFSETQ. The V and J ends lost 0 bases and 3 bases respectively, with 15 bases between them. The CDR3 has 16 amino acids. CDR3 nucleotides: TGCGCCAGCAGCTTGGAGGGATCCACTGCTTACACTGAAGCTTTCTTT. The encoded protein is CASSLEGSTAYTEAFF.

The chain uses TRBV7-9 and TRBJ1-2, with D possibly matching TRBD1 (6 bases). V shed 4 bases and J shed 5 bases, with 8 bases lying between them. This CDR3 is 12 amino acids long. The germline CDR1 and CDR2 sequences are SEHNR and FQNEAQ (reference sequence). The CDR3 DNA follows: TGTGCCAGCAGCTCAGGACAGTATGGCTACACCTTC. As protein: CASSSGQYGYTF.

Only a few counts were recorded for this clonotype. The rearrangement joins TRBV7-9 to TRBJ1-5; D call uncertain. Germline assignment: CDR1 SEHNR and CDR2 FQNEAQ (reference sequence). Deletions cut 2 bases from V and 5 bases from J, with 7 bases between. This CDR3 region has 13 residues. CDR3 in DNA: TGTGCCAGCAGCTTAAACGAAGATCAGCCCCAGCATTTT. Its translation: CASSLNEDQPQHF.

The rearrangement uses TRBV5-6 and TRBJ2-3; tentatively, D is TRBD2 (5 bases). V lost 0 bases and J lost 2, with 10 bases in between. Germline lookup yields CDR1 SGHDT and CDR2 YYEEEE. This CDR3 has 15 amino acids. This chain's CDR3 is CASSLVSGITDTQYF. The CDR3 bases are TGTGCCAGCAGCTTGGTCAGCGGCATCACAGATACGCAGTATTTT.

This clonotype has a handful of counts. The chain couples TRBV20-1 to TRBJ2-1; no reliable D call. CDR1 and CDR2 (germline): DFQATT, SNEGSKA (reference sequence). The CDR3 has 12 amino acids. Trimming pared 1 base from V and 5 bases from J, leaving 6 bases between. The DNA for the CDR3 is TGCAGTGCTAGAGCCCCAAACAATGAGCAGTTCTTC. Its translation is CSARAPNNEQFF.

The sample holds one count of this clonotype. The CDR3 nucleotides are TGTGCCTGGAATTCGGACAGGGGGAAACGATGGTACGAGCAGTACTTC. Protein: CAWNSDRGKRWYEQYF. The chain joins TRBV30 to TRBJ2-7, with 10 positions matching TRBD1. Germline V lookup: CDR1 GTSNPN, CDR2 SVGIG (reference sequence). This CDR3 is 16 amino acids long. The V segment lost 4 bases and the J segment 4 bases; nucleotides outside the gene matches: 13.

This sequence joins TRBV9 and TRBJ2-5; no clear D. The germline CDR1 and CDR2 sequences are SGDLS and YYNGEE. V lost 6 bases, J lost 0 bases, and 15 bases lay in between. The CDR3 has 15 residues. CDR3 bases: TGTGCCAGCAACGGAGACCCGACGTACCAAGAGACCCAGTACTTC. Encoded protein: CASNGDPTYQETQYF.

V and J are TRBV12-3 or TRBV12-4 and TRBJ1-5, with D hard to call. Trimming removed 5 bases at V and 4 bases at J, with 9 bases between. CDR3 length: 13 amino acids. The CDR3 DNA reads TGTGCCAGCAGTCACATCGCGAATCAGCCCCAGCATTTT. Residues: CASSHIANQPQHF.

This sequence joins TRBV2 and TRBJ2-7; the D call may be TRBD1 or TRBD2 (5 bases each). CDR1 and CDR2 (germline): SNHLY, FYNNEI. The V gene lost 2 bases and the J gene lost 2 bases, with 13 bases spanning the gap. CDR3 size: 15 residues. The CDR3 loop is CASSELRGRPYEQYF. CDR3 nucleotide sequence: TGTGCCAGCAGTGAATTGAGGGGACGTCCCTACGAGCAGTACTTC.

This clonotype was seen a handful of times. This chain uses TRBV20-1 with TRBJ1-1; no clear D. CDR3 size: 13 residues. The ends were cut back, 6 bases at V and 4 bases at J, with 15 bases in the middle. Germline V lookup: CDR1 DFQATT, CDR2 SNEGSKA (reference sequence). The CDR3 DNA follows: TGCAGTGCCTTGGGCGGAGGTGCCACTGAAGCTTTCTTT. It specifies CSALGGGATEAFF.

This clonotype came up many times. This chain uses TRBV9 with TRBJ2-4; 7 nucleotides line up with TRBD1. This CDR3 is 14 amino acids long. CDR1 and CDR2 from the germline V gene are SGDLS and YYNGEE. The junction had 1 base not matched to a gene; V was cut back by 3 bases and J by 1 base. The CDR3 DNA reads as TGTGCCAGCAGCGAACAGGGGGCCAAAAACATTCAGTACTTC. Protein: CASSEQGAKNIQYF.

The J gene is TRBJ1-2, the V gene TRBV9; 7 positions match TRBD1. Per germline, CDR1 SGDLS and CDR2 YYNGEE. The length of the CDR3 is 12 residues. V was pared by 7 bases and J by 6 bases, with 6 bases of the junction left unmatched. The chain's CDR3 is CASLGTVHGYTF. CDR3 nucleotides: TGTGCCAGCTTGGGGACAGTGCATGGCTACACCTTC.